The rows below give T cell receptor beta chains drawn from one sample of a study of T cell repertoires in cytomegalovirus infection. TCRdb re-analysed the reads in MiXCR, keeping a single row per CDR3 protein. This table holds about 310,000 distinct CDR3 sequences, roughly 16% found once. The specimen sequenced was PBMCs. Receptors originate from a human donor in good health (CMV status not recorded). Some clones in this sample may be carry-over from other donors' samples. Both conserved end residues are part of each CDR3. D genes are given only for firm matches. Clone sizes are given selectively: once, few, many, or a class where the clone is expanded.

size	J	D	V	DNA	CDR3
many	TRBJ1-2	TRBD1	TRBV7-9	TGTGCCAGCAGCATAGGGGGCGCCGGAGCTAACTATGGCTACACCTTC	CASSIGGAGANYGYTF
.	TRBJ2-3	TRBD1	TRBV4-3	TGCGCCAGCAGCCACCAAACCGGGACAGGGCACACAGATACGCAGTATTTT	CASSHQTGTGHTDTQYF
.	TRBJ2-5	.	TRBV20-1	TGCAGTGCTCGCCCACAGGGTATTACGCAAGAGACCCAGTACTTC	CSARPQGITQETQYF
few	TRBJ1-2	.	TRBV4-2	TGTGCCAGCAGTCATCTGGGGGGGGATGACTATGGCTACACCTTC	CASSHLGGDDYGYTF
.	TRBJ1-1	.	TRBV5-1	TGCGCCAGCAGCTTGTATCGGCAGGCGAACACTGAAGCTTTCTTT	CASSLYRQANTEAFF
many	TRBJ2-1	.	TRBV11-3	TGTGCCAGCAGCCACAGGGTTCCCTACAATGAGCAGTTCTTC	CASSHRVPYNEQFF
.	TRBJ1-1	TRBD1	TRBV18	TGTGCCAGCTCACCAGGGGCAGGGGGGATGAACACTGAAGCTTTCTTT	CASSPGAGGMNTEAFF
many	TRBJ1-2	.	TRBV7-2	TGTGCCAGCAGCCCAGGATGGGACTATGGCTACACCTTC	CASSPGWDYGYTF
.	TRBJ1-1	.	TRBV28	TGTGCCAGCAGTCGCGGAGGGACCACTGAAGCTTTCTTT	CASSRGGTTEAFF
few	TRBJ1-2	TRBD1	TRBV20-1	TGCAGTGCTAGAGCACCGGGACAGGGGGCTAGTGGCTACACCTTC	CSARAPGQGASGYTF
.	TRBJ1-1	.	TRBV7-4	TGTGCCAGCAGCCCGAACCCGGTGATGAACACTGAAGCTTTCTTT	CASSPNPVMNTEAFF
few	TRBJ2-7	.	TRBV12-3/TRBV12-4	TGTGCCAGTTCCTTTGGCCCCAGCCCCTACGAGCAGTACTTC	CASSFGPSPYEQYF
few	TRBJ1-1	.	TRBV6-2/TRBV6-3	TGTGCCAGCGCAACGGGCACTGAAGCTTTCTTT	CASATGTEAFF
few	TRBJ1-4	TRBD1	TRBV20-1	TGCAGTGCTAGAGATCACAGGGGCCTTTCGGAAAAACTGTTTTTT	CSARDHRGLSEKLFF
few	TRBJ2-2	.	TRBV19	TGTGCCAGCGGCTCCACGCACGGAGCAACCGGGGAGCTGTTTTTT	CASGSTHGATGELFF
few	TRBJ2-4	TRBD2	TRBV3-1	TGTGCCAGCAGCCAAGATCGGACTAGCGGGGGGAGGGCCAAAAACATTCAGTACTTC	CASSQDRTSGGRAKNIQYF
.	TRBJ2-1	TRBD1	TRBV20-1	TGCAGTGCTCCTGGGGGGACAGGGACCTACAATGAGCAGTTCTTC	CSAPGGTGTYNEQFF
.	TRBJ1-6	.	TRBV20-1	TGCAGTGCTCCAAAACCGGGGTACTATAATTCACCCCTCCACTTT	CSAPKPGYYNSPLHF
.	TRBJ2-5	.	TRBV7-9	TGTGCCAGCAGCGTCACAGGGCCATCGGGGACCCAGTACTTC	CASSVTGPSGTQYF
.	TRBJ1-1	.	TRBV15	TGTGCCACCAGCAGAGATTTAGTTCGCGCTGAAGCTTTCTTT	CATSRDLVRAEAFF
few	TRBJ2-7	.	TRBV4-3	TGCGCCAGCAGCCAATCCAGGGAATCTCCCTACGAGCAGTACTTC	CASSQSRESPYEQYF
.	TRBJ2-1	TRBD2	TRBV10-3	TGTGCCATCAGAGATTGGACTAGCGGGAACAATGAGCAGTTCTTC	CAIRDWTSGNNEQFF
.	TRBJ2-5	TRBD1	TRBV5-1	TGCGCCAGCAGCTTGCTGGGGACAGCACAAGAGACCCAGTACTTC	CASSLLGTAQETQYF
.	TRBJ2-2	TRBD1	TRBV6-8	TGTGCCAGCAGTTACTCGCCCGGGACAGGGAGAACCGGGGAGCTGTTTTTT	CASSYSPGTGRTGELFF
many	TRBJ2-1	.	TRBV12-3/TRBV12-4	TGTGCCAGCAGTTGGGGGCCCGCTGCCTACAATGAGCAGTTCTTC	CASSWGPAAYNEQFF
few	TRBJ2-1	.	TRBV2	TGTGCCAGCAGTGAAGGTTGGGACACCCCCTACAATGAGCAGTTCTTC	CASSEGWDTPYNEQFF
.	TRBJ2-1	.	TRBV4-2	TGTGCCAGCAGCCGGTCACAGCAACCCCGCACCTACAATGAGCAGTTCTTC	CASSRSQQPRTYNEQFF
many	TRBJ2-5	.	TRBV28	TGTGCCAGCAGCAGATCATCGGGGGCCCGGGAGACCCAGTACTTC	CASSRSSGARETQYF
few	TRBJ2-3	TRBD2	TRBV29-1	TGCAGCGTTGAAGGGACTAGCGGGGGGGATACGCAGTATTTT	CSVEGTSGGDTQYF